This T cell receptor (beta chain) is drawn from a study of shared clonotypes between healthy human individuals (dated by TCRdb to about 2020). About the study as a whole: A couple of women and a few men aged 18 to 49 years were included in the cohort. For each donor, CD4 naive and CD4 memory were each run on three plates, CD8 naive on two plates, and CD8 memory on one plate. The study deeply sequenced blood TCR repertoires of about 5 healthy adults to estimate repertoire size and the extent of clonotype sharing between individuals. Different laboratories and diverse techniques were used to prepare libraries and sequence TCR repertoires, to increase sequencing depth and limit assay-specific biases. Between about 0.8 and 8.9 billion PBMCs per donor were obtained by leukapheresis.

CDR1 and CDR2 were assigned from the germline V gene (reference sequence) as PRHDT and FYEKMQ. V ends up 2 bases short and J 5 bases short, with an unmatched junction base count of 3. The CDR3 starts with the cysteine, ends with the phenylalanine, and has 15 residues. Of all the DNA, just the CDR3 is kept, 45 bases in frame from base 1. Broader findings and caveats from the paper: Sampling was limited to blood, and TCR repertoires in tissue likely differ from TCR repertoires in blood. Even with the large sequencing depth, rarefaction of the sorted-subset datasets indicated that sequencing was incomplete. Across a few donors, about 5% of naive CD4, approximately 3.5% of naive CD8, around 2.1% of memory CD4, and approximately 0.42% of memory CD8 clonotypes were shared. Compared with non-shared clonotypes, the clonotypes found in all four sorted-subset donors had higher generation probabilities. Estimated clonotype richness was generally larger for naive than for memory subsets. The genetic and exposure-history diversity represented was limited by the small number of donors. Pairwise subsampling led to the expectation that sequencing depth would affect the degree of clonotype sharing among donors.

TCR CDR3 regions were amplified from genomic DNA by multiplex PCR using the deep immunoSEQ assay. Extracted genomic DNA from each cell subset was distributed evenly across all wells of several immunoSEQ 96-well plates, and each plate was treated as a replicate. Each replicate PCR for sorted subsets received about 0.2 ug genomic DNA, equal to about 29,000 T cell genomes. The purified libraries were quantified using a Qubit 3.0 fluorometer, sized with a Bioanalyzer 2100, and then quantified again using the KAPA Library Quantification kit. Each immunoSEQ 96-well plate was sequenced on its own single-read 150-cycle Illumina NextSeq 550 flow cell. The paper's data handling went like this. Because only junctional sequences without quality scores were contained in the immunoSEQ output, filtering matching that applied to full-length reads could not be performed. Sequences were annotated with PyIR, a Python wrapper for IgBLAST v1.9, and V/J genes and CDR3 were assigned using IMGT germline references. Any read was removed if the V/J assignment was weak (E-value above 1e-6), the CDR3 was missing, or the read contained stop codons, out-of-frame junctions, or ambiguous translated residues. V3J clonotypes were defined as sequences sharing the same inferred V gene, J gene, and CDR3 amino acid sequence. The percentage overlap between two repertoires was calculated by dividing the number of shared unique clonotypes by the size of the smaller repertoire. RTK rarefaction, the Chao1 estimator, and Recon v2.1 estimates of unobserved clonotypes were used to assess repertoire richness. Generation probabilities were computed with OLGA for all TCRbeta clonotypes obtained by the gDNA method from several donors. The table comes from immuneACCESS by way of TCRdb, which keeps in-frame sequences with V and J called. Part of the clones is missing from these tables; in studies checked, under half for an unresolved V gene and the rest for unknown reasons. The V and J calls and clone size are taken from that table; D and trimming were inferred from the DNA. The sample data list some 1,600,000 clones, and approximately 98% of these were observed just once. The ten largest clones add up to 0.4% to 0.55% of the sample.

The donors were healthy, HIV-negative adults with no recently reported acute infections or vaccinations. Every donor was a Caucasian adult living in Nashville, Tennessee, USA. CD4+ T cells were enriched by magnetic negative selection, after which naive cells were positively selected on CD45RA and the negative fraction was taken as the memory subset. Blood was obtained by leukapheresis, after which PBMCs were separated by Ficoll-Histopaque density gradient centrifugation and cryopreserved in liquid nitrogen vapor phase. Analytical flow cytometry was used to check the purity and quantity of each magnetically sorted T cell population. Each sorted fraction had its genomic DNA isolated and then quantified by UV absorbance on a Nanodrop 2000c. Note on this clone: Its recognized antigen is unknown. No base-level quality is on record; no much larger clone is a single base apart.

The V gene is TRBV13 and the J gene is TRBJ2-1; 10 of the junction bases match TRBD2. Input material: naive CD4+ T cells sorted from blood. The label giving this sample's cell subset or site can be read as: CD45RA+ positively selected. The receptor was isolated from a young man in good health. The CDR3 region: CASSLRLAGDNEQFF. The DNA sequence is TGTGCCAGCAGCTTAAGGCTAGCGGGAGACAATGAGCAGTTCTTC.